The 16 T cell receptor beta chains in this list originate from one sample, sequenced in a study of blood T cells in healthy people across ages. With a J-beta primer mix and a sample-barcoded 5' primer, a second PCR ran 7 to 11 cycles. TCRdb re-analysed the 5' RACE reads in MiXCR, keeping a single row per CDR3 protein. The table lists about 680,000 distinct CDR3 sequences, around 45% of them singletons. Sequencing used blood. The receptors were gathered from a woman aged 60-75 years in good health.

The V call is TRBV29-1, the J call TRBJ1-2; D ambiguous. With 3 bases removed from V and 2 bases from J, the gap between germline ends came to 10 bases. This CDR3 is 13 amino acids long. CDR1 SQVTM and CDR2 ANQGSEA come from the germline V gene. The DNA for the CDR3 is TGCAGCGTTGAGACATCACCGAACTATGGCTACACCTTC. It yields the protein CSVETSPNYGYTF.

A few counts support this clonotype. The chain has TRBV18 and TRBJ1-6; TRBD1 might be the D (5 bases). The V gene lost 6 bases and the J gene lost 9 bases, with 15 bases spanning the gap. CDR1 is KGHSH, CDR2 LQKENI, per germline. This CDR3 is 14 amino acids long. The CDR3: CASSLDRGVSPLHF. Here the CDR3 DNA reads TGTGCCAGCTCGCTTGACAGAGGGGTTTCACCCCTCCACTTT.

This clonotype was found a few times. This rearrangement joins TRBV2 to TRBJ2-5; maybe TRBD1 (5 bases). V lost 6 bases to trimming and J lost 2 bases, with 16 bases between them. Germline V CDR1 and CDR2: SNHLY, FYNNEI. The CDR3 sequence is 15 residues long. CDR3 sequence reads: CASSQGRSRQETQYF. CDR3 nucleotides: TGTGCCAGCAGCCAGGGAAGGAGCCGGCAAGAGACCCAGTACTTC.

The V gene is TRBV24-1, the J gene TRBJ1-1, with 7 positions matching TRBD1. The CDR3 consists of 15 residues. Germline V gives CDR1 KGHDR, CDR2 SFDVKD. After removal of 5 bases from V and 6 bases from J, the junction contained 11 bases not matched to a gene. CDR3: CATSAGTDVSPEAFF. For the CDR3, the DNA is TGTGCCACCAGTGCCGGGACAGACGTGAGCCCTGAAGCTTTCTTT.

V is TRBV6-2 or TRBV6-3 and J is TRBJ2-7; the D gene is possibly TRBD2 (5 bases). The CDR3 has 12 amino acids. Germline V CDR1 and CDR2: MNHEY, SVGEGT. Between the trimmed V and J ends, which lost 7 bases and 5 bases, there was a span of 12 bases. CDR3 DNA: TGTGCCAGCACGTGGGGAGTAAACGAGCAGTACTTC. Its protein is CASTWGVNEQYF.

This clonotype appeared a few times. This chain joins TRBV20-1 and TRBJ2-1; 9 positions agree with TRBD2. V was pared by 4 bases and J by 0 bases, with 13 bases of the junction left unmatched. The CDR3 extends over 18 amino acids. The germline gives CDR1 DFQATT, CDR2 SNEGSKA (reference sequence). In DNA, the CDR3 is TGCAGTGCTACGACTAGCGGAGGGGGTGGGCACTCCTACAATGAGCAGTTCTTC. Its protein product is CSATTSGGGGHSYNEQFF.

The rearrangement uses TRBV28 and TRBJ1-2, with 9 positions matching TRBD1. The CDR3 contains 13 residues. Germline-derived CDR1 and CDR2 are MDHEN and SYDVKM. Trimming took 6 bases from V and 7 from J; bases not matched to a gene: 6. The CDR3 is CASSRDRGGGYTF. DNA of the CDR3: TGTGCCAGCAGCCGCGACAGGGGGGGTGGCTACACCTTC.

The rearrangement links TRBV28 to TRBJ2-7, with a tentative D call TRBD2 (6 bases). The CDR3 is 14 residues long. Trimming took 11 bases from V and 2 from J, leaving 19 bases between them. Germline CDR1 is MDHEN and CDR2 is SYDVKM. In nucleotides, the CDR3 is TGTGCCGCAAGGAGGAGGGCCGTCCCCTACGAGCAGTACTTC. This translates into CAARRRAVPYEQYF.

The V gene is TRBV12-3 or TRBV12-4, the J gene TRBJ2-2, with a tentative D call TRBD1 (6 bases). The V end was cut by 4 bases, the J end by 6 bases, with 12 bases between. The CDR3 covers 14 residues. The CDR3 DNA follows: TGTGCCAGCAGTTCACAGGGACCGTCCGGGGAGCTGTTTTTT. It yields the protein CASSSQGPSGELFF.

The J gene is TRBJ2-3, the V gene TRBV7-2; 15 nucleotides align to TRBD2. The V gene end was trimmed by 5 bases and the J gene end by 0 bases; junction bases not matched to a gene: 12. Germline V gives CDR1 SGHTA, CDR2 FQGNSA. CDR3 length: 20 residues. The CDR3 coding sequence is TGTGCCAGCAGCCCGGGACTAGCGGGAGGAACTGCTCCTAGCACAGATACGCAGTATTTT. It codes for CASSPGLAGGTAPSTDTQYF.

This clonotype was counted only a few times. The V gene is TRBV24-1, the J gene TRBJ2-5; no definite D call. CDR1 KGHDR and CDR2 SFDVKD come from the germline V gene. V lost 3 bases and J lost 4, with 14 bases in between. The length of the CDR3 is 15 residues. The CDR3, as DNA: TGTGCCACCAGTGATAGTGTTGTGGTTGGAGAGACCCAGTACTTC. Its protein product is CATSDSVVVGETQYF.

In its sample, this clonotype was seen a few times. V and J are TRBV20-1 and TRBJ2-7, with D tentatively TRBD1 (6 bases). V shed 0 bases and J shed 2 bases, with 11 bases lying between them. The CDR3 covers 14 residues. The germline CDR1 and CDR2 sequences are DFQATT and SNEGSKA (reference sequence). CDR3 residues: CSAREQGRAYEQYF. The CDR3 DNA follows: TGCAGTGCTAGAGAACAGGGTCGGGCCTACGAGCAGTACTTC.

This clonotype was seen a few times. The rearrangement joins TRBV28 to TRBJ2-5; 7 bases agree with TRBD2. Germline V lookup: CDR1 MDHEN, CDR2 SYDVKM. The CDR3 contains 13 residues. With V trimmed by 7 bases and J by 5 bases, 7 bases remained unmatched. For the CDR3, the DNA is TGTGCCAGCACCCCGGGAGGTAGGGAGACCCAGTACTTC. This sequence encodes CASTPGGRETQYF.

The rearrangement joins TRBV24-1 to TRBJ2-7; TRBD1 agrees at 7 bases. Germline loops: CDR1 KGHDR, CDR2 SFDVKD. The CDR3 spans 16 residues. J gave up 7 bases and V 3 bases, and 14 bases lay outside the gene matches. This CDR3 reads CATSDPGPQGVWEQYF. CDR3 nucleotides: TGTGCCACCAGTGATCCCGGCCCGCAGGGGGTTTGGGAGCAGTACTTC.

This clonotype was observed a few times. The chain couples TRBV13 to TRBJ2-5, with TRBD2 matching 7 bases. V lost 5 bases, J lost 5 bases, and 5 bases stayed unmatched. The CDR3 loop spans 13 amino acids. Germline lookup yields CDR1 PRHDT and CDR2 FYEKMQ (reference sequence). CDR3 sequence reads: CASSRDGRETQYF. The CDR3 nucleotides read TGTGCCAGCAGCCGAGACGGGAGGGAGACCCAGTACTTC.

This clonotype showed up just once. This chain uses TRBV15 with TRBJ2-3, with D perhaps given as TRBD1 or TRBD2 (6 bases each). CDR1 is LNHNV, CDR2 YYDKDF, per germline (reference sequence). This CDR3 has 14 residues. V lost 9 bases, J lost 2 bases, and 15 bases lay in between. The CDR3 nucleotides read TGTGCCACTGCCGCAGGGGACTTCACAGATACGCAGTATTTT. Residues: CATAAGDFTDTQYF. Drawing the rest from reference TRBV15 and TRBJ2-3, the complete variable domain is DAMVIQNPRYQVTQFGKPVTLSCSQTLNHNVMYWYQQKSSQAPKLLFHYYDKDFNNEADTPDNFQSRRPNTSFCFLDIRSPGLGDTAMYLCATAAGDFTDTQYFGPGTRLTVL.